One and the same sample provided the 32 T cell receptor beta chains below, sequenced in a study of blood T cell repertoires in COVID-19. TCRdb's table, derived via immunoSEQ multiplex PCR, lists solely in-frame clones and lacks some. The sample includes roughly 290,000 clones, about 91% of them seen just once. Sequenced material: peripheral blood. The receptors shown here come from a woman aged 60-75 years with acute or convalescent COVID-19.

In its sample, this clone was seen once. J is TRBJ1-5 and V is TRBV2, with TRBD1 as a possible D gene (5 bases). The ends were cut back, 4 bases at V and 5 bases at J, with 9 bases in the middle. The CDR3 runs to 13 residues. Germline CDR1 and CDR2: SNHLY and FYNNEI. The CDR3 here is CASSGQRDQPQHF. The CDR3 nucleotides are TGTGCCAGCAGTGGACAGAGAGATCAGCCCCAGCATTTT.

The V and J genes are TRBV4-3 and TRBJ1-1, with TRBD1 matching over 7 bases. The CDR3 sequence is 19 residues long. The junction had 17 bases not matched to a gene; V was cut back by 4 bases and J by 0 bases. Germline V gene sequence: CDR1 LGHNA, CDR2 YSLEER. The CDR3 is CASSLRPPGQLFMNTEAFF. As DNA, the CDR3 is TGCGCCAGCAGCCTTCGACCTCCGGGACAGCTTTTCATGAACACTGAAGCTTTCTTT.

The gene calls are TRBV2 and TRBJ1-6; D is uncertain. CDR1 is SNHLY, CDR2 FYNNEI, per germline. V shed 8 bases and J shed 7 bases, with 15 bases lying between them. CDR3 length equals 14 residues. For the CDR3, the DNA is TGTGCCAGCGATCGGGAGGAAGGCAATTCACCCCTCCACTTT. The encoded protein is CASDREEGNSPLHF.

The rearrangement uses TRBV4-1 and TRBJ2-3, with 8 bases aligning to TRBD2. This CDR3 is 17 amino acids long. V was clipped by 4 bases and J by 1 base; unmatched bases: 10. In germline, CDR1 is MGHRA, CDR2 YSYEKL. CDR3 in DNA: TGCGCCAGCAGCCCTTCGCCCCGGGGGGGCGGCACAGATACGCAGTATTTT. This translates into CASSPSPRGGGTDTQYF.

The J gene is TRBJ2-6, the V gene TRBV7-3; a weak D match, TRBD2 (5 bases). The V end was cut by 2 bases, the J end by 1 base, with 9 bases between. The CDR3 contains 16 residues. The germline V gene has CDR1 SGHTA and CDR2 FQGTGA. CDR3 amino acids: CASSLARGSGANVLTF. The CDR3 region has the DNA TGTGCCAGCAGCTTAGCGAGAGGGTCTGGGGCCAACGTCCTGACTTTC. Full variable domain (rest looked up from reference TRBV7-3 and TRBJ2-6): GAGVSQTPSNKVTEKGKYVELRCDPISGHTALYWYRQSLGQGPEFLIYFQGTGAADDSGLPNDRFFAVRPEGSVSTLKIQRTERGDSAVYLCASSLARGSGANVLTFGAGSRLTVL.

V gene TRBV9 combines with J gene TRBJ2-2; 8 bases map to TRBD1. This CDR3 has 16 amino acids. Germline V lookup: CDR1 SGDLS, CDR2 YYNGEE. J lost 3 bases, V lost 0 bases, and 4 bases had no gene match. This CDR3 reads CASSVAGTGDTGELFF. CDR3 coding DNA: TGTGCCAGCAGCGTAGCCGGGACAGGAGACACCGGGGAGCTGTTTTTT. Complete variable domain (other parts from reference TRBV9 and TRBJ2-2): DSGVTQTPKHLITATGQRVTLRCSPRSGDLSVYWYQQSLDQGLQFLIQYYNGEERAKGNILERFSAQQFPDLHSELNLSSLELGDSALYFCASSVAGTGDTGELFFGEGSRLTVL.

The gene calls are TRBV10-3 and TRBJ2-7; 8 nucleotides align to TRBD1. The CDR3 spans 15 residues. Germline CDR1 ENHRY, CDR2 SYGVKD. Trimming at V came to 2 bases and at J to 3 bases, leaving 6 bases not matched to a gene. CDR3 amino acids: CAISEGQGAGYEQYF. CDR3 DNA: TGTGCCATCAGTGAGGGGCAGGGGGCTGGCTACGAGCAGTACTTC.

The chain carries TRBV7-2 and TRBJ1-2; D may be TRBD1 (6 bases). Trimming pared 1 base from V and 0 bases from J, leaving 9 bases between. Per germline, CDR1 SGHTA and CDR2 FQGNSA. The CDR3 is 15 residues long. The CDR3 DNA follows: TGTGCCAGCAGCTTAGATCCAGGGGCTAACTATGGCTACACCTTC. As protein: CASSLDPGANYGYTF.

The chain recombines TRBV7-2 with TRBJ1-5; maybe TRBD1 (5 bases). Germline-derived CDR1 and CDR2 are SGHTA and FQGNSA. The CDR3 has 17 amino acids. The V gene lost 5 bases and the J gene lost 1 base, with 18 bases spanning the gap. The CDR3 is CASSPYGGVRSNQPQHF. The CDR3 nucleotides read TGTGCCAGCAGCCCTTACGGGGGGGTCCGAAGCAATCAGCCCCAGCATTTT.

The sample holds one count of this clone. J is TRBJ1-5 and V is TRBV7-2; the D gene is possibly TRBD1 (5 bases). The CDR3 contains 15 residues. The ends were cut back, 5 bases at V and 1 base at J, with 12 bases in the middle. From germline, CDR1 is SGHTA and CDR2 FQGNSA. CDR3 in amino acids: CASSTDITSNQPQHF. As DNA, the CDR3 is TGTGCCAGCAGCACGGACATCACCAGCAATCAGCCCCAGCATTTT.

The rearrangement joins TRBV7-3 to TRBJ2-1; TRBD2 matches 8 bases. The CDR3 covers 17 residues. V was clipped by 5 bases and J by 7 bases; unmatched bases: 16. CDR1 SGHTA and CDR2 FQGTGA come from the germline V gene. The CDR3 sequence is CASSRSRGGLDENEQFF. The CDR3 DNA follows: TGTGCCAGCAGCCGAAGCCGGGGGGGCCTGGACGAAAATGAGCAGTTCTTC.

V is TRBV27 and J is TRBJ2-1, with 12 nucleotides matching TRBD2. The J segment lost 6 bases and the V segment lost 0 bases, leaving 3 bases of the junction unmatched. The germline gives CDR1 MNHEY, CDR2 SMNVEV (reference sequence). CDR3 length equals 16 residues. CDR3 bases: TGTGCCAGCAGTTTATCGCTAGCGGGGGGGCTCAATGAGCAGTTCTTC. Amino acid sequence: CASSLSLAGGLNEQFF.

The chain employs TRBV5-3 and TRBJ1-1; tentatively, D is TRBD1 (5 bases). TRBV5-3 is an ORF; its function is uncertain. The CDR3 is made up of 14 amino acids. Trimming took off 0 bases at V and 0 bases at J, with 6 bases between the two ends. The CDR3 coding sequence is TGTGCCAGAAGCTTGGGACAGTTGAACACTGAAGCTTTCTTT. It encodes CARSLGQLNTEAFF.

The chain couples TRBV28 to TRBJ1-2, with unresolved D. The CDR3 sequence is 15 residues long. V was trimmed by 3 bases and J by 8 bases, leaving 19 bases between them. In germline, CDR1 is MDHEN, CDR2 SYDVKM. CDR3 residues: CASSFQRKGAGGYTF. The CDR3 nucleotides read TGTGCCAGCAGTTTTCAAAGGAAGGGAGCGGGAGGCTACACCTTC.

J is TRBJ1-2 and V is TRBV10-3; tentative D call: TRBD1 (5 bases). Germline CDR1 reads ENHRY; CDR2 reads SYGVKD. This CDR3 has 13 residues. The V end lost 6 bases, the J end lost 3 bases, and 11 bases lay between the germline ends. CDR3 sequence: CAISPDTDYGYTF. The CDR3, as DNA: TGTGCCATCAGCCCGGACACGGACTATGGCTACACCTTC.

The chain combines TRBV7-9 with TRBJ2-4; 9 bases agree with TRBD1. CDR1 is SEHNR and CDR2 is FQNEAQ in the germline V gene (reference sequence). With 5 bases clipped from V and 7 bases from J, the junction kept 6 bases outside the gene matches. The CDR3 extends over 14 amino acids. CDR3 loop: CASSLQGAENIQYF. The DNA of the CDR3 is TGTGCCAGCAGCCTACAGGGGGCCGAGAACATTCAGTACTTC.

The chain's CDR3 is CASSRDRGSNYGYTF. The DNA for the CDR3 is TGTGCCAGCAGCCGGGACAGGGGCTCTAACTATGGCTACACCTTC. The chain has TRBV28 and TRBJ1-2; 10 bases are a match to TRBD1. V shed 6 bases, J shed 0 bases, and the junction held 4 bases outside the gene matches. The CDR3 has 15 amino acids. Looked up from germline, CDR1 is MDHEN and CDR2 is SYDVKM.

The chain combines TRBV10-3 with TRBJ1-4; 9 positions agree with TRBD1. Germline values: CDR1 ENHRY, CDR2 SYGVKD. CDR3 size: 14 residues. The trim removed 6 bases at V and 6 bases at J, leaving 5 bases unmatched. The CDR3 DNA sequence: TGTGCCATCAGCGAAACAGGGGGCCATGAAAAACTGTTTTTT. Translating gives CAISETGGHEKLFF.

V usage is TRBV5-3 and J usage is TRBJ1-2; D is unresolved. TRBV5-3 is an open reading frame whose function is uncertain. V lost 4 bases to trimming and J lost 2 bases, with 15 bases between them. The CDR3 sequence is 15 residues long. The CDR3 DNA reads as TGTGCCAGAAGCCGGAACAGTTCCTACAACTATGGCTACACCTTC. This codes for CARSRNSSYNYGYTF.

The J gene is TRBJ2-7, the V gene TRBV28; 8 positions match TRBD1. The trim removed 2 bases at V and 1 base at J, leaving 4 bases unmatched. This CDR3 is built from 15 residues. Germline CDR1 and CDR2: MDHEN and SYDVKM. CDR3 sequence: CASSLNTGGSYEQYF. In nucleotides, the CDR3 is TGTGCCAGCAGTTTAAATACAGGGGGATCCTACGAGCAGTACTTC. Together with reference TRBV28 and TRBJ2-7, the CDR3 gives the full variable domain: DVKVTQSSRYLVKRTGEKVFLECVQDMDHENMFWYRQDPGLGLRLIYFSYDVKMKEKGDIPEGYSVSREKKERFSLILESASTNQTSMYLCASSLNTGGSYEQYFGPGTRLTVT.

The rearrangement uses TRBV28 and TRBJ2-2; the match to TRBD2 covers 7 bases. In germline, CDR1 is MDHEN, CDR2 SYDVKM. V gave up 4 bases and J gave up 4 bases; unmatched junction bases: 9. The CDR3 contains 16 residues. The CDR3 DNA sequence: TGTGCCAGCAGTTCCTGGGCTAGCGGAGTCACCGGGGAGCTGTTTTTT. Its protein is CASSSWASGVTGELFF.

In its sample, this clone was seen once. This chain's CDR3 is CASSTGTSGGVTDTQYF. CDR3 nucleotide sequence: TGTGCCAGTAGTACCGGGACTAGCGGGGGGGTCACAGATACGCAGTATTTT. The V and J genes are TRBV19 and TRBJ2-3, with 16 bases that match TRBD2. Germline CDR1 LNHDA, CDR2 SQIVND (reference sequence). CDR3 length: 17 amino acids. The trim removed 4 bases at V and 2 bases at J, leaving 3 bases unmatched. Full variable domain (rest looked up from reference TRBV19 and TRBJ2-3): DGGITQSPKYLFRKEGQNVTLSCEQNLNHDAMYWYRQDPGQGLRLIYYSQIVNDFQKGDIAEGYSVSREKKESFPLTVTSAQKNPTAFYLCASSTGTSGGVTDTQYFGPGTRLTVL.

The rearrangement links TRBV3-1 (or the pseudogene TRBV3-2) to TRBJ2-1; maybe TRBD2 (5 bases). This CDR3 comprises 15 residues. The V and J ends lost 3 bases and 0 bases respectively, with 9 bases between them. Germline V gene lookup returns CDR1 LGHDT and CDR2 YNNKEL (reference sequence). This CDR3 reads CASSHERDSYNEQFF. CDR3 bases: TGTGCCAGCAGCCATGAGAGGGACTCCTACAATGAGCAGTTCTTC.

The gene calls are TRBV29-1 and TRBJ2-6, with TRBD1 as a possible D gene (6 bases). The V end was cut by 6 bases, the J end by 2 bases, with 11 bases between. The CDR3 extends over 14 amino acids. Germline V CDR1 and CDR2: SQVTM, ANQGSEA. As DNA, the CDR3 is TGCAGCGTGTTACAGGGCACTGGGGCCAACGTCCTGACTTTC. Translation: CSVLQGTGANVLTF.

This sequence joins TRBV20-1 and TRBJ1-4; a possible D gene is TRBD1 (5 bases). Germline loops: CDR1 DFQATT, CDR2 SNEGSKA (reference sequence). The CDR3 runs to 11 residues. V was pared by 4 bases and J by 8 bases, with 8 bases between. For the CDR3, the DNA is TGCAGTGCTACCAAGGGGGAAAAACTGTTTTTT. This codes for CSATKGEKLFF.

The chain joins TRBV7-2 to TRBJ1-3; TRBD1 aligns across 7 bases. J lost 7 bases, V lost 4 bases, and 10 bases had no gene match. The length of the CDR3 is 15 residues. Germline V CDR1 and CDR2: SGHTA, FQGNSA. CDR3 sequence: CASSSPGPGGNTIYF. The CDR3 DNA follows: TGTGCCAGCAGCTCCCCGGGCCCAGGGGGGAACACCATATATTTT.

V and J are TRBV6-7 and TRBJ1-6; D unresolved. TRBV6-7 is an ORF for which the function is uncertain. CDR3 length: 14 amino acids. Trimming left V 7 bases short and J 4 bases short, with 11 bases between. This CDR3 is CASTQRKYNSPLHF. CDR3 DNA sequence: TGTGCCAGCACTCAGCGGAAGTATAATTCACCCCTCCACTTT.

This CDR3 is CASKLDNQGSSEQYF. In DNA form, the CDR3 reads TGTGCCAGCAAGCTAGACAATCAGGGATCTAGCGAGCAGTACTTC. V gene TRBV28 combines with J gene TRBJ2-7, with D possibly matching TRBD1 (5 bases). The CDR3 covers 15 residues. V lost 7 bases to trimming and J lost 6 bases, with 22 bases between them. Germline assignment: CDR1 MDHEN and CDR2 SYDVKM. Variable domain in full (rest from reference TRBV28 and TRBJ2-7): DVKVTQSSRYLVKRTGEKVFLECVQDMDHENMFWYRQDPGLGLRLIYFSYDVKMKEKGDIPEGYSVSREKKERFSLILESASTNQTSMYLCASKLDNQGSSEQYFGPGTRLTVT.

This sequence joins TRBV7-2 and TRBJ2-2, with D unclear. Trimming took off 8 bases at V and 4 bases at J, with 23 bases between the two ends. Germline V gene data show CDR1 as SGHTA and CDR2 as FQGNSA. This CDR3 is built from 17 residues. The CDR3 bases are TGTGCCAGCGCGTTTACGAGCGCTCGTGTAGGCACCGGGGAGCTGTTTTTT. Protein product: CASAFTSARVGTGELFF. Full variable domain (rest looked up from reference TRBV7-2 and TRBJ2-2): GAGVSQSPSNKVTEKGKDVELRCDPISGHTALYWYRQSLGQGLEFLIYFQGNSAPDKSGLPSDRFSAERTGGSVSTLTIQRTQQEDSAVYLCASAFTSARVGTGELFFGEGSRLTVL.

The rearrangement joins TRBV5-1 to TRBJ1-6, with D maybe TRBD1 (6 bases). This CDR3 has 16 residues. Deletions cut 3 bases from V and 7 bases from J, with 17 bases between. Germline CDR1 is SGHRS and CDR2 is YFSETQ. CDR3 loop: CASSSKLQGRNSPLHF. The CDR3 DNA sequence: TGCGCCAGCAGCTCGAAACTGCAGGGGAGAAATTCACCCCTCCACTTT.

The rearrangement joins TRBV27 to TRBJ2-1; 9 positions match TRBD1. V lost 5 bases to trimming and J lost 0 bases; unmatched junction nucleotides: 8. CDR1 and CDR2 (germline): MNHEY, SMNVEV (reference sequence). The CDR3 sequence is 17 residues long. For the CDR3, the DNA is TGTGCCAGCAGTCAAACACAGGGGGCGGTCTCCTACAATGAGCAGTTCTTC. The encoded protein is CASSQTQGAVSYNEQFF.

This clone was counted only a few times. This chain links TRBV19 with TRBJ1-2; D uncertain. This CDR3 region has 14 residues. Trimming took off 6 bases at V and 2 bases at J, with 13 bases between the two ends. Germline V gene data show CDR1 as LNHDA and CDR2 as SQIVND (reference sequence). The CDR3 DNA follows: TGTGCCAGTAGCCCAATCCCAGTGAACTATGGCTACACCTTC. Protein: CASSPIPVNYGYTF.